The 4 T cell receptor beta chains presented below share a single source sample, sequenced in a study of T cell repertoires in cytomegalovirus infection (dated by TCRdb to 2018 to 2020). Instrument on record: Illumina HiSeq 1500. TCRdb cleaned the public reads at Q25 with fastp, built clones with MiXCR and kept in-frame beta chains. CDR3 protein sequences are deduplicated, and each keeps its most common genes and DNA. Present in this sample are about 920,000 distinct CDR3 sequences, approximately 31% of which were seen just once. Of the sample, around 15% falls within the top ten clones. The antigens for these receptors are not known. The sample's treatment or condition, from its label and the paper: in vitro stimulation with specific CMV peptide epitopes to enrich CMV-specific T cells. Sequenced here: cultured CD8+ T cells from PBMCs, sampled from culture after CMV antigen stimulation. Receptors were obtained from a human donor in good health (CMV status not recorded). Some clones in this sample may be carry-over from other donors' samples.

The chain is built from TRBV10-2 and TRBJ2-1; TRBD1 matches at 12 bases. Germline CDR1 reads WSHSY; CDR2 reads SAAADI. V was pared by 4 bases and J by 8 bases, with 9 bases of the junction left unmatched. This CDR3 contains 16 residues. Here the CDR3 DNA reads TGCGCCAGCAGTGCCACCGGGACAGGGGGCTGGGATGAGCAGTTCTTC. It is translated as CASSATGTGGWDEQFF.

Points on this clonotype: The junction does not match germline at one end; this may be a read error. The V and J genes are TRBV6-1 and TRBJ1-1, with TRBD1 matching over 10 bases. The CDR3 is 15 amino acids. Germline assignment: CDR1 MNHNS and CDR2 SASEGT. The CDR3 is CANSVRDRGFTEAFF. CDR3 coding DNA: TGTGCCAACAGTGTCCGGGACAGGGGTTTCACTGAAGCTTTCTTT.

This clonotype was recorded at least ten times. The V gene is TRBV6-1, the J gene TRBJ2-3, with D possibly TRBD2 on 6 matching bases. The germline V gene has CDR1 MNHNS and CDR2 SASEGT. The CDR3 contains 15 residues. With 3 bases removed from V and 2 bases from J, the gap between germline ends came to 12 bases. CDR3 region: CASSDLAENTDTQYF. The CDR3 bases are TGTGCCAGCAGTGACTTAGCGGAAAACACAGATACGCAGTATTTT.

This chain links TRBV4-1 with TRBJ1-2; TRBD1 agrees at 8 bases. Trimming took 0 bases from V and 8 from J; bases not matched to a gene: 11. This CDR3 spans 16 amino acids. Looked up from germline, CDR1 is MGHRA and CDR2 is YSYEKL. In DNA, the CDR3 is TGCGCCAGCAGCCAAGAATCCGGACAGGGTTGGAAAGGCTACACCTTC. Translation: CASSQESGQGWKGYTF.